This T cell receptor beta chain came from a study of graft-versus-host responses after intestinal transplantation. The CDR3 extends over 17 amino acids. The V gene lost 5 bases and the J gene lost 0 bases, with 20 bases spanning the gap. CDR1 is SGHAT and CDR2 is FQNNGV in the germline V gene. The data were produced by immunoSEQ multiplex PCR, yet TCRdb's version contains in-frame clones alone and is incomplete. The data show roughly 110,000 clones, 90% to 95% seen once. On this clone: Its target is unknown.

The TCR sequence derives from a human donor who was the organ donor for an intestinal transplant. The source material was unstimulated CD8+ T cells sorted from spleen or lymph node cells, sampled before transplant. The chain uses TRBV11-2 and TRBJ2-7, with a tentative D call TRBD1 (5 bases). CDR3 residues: CASSQARAIPDSYEQYF. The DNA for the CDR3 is TGTGCCAGCAGCCAGGCCAGGGCTATCCCAGACTCCTACGAGCAGTACTTC.